Reported below is one TCR beta chain. Its matching antigen is unknown. HIV-negative, healthy adults without recent acute infections or vaccinations were the donors. Original processing notes: Because ImmunoSEQ provided only junction sequences with no quality scores, the filtering differed. Measured with immunoSEQ multiplex PCR; TCRdb has only the in-frame clones, and not every one. The DNA gave D and trimming, while V, J and clone size come from that table. The sample shows about 2.4 million clones, approximately 92% of them seen only once. The source of the sample is a study of shared clonotypes between healthy human individuals. The CDR3 contains 15 residues. V lost 5 bases and J lost 2; bases outside the gene matches: 6. Germline V CDR1 and CDR2: SGDLS, YYNGEE. Study-wide results and limits: Naive subsets typically showed greater estimated richness than memory subsets.

The rearrangement links TRBV9 to TRBJ2-5, with 10 bases aligning to TRBD2. The sequenced material came from naive CD4+ T cells sorted from blood. The sample's subset: CD45RA+ positively selected. This sequence originates from a man aged 18 to 29 in good health. CDR3 coding DNA: TGTGCCAGCAGTGGGACTAGCGCCCGTCAAGAGACCCAGTACTTC. Protein: CASSGTSARQETQYF.